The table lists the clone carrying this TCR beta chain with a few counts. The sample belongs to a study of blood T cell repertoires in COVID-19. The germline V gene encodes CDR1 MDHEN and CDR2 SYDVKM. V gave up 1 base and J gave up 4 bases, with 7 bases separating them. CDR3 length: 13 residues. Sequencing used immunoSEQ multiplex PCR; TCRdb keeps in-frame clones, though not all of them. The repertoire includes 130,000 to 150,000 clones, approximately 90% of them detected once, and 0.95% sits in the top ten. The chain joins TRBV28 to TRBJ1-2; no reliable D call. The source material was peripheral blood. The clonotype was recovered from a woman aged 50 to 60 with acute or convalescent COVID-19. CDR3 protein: CASSLSGFYGYTF. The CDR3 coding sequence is TGTGCCAGCAGTTTATCGGGGTTCTATGGCTACACCTTC.